The entry below gives a single T cell receptor (beta chain) sequence along with its context. Both 60 Vbeta primers and 13 Jbeta primers went into the PCR. Here immunoSEQ multiplex PCR was the method, and the copy in TCRdb shows in-frame clones only, minus some. The sample includes about 220,000 clones, under 80% of them seen just once. Trimming took off 5 bases at V and 4 bases at J, with 24 bases between the two ends. The CDR3 length is 17 residues. The germline V gene has CDR1 SEHNR and CDR2 FQNEAQ (reference sequence). This record comes from a study of cytomegalovirus exposure and HLA in healthy donors.

The rearrangement links TRBV7-9 to TRBJ2-7; D might be TRBD1 (7 bases). The TCR sequence derives from a woman aged 25 to 39 in good health and CMV-seronegative. Sequencing was performed on PBMCs. CDR3: CASSPLAGQPDFYEQYF. The CDR3 DNA follows: TGTGCCAGCAGCCCCCTGGCGGGACAGCCCGACTTTTACGAGCAGTACTTC. Combining the CDR3 with reference TRBV7-9 and TRBJ2-7 gives the whole variable domain DTGVSQNPRHKITKRGQNVTFRCDPISEHNRLYWYRQTLGQGPEFLTYFQNEAQLEKSRLLSDRFSAERPKGSFSTLEIQRTEQGDSAMYLCASSPLAGQPDFYEQYFGPGTRLTVT.